This record covers a single T cell receptor (beta chain). Antigen unknown. This entry is derived from a study of blood T cells in healthy people across ages. Study in general: With template switching, about one barcoded beta molecule was captured per two T cells.

A J-beta primer mix and a sample-barcoded 5' primer were used in a second PCR of roughly 7 to 12 cycles. A template-switch adaptor that had 12 random nucleotides put a tag on each cDNA molecule. MiXCR, run by TCRdb on the 5' RACE reads, gives a single entry per CDR3 protein. The data hold 1,800,000 or so distinct CDR3 sequences, with around 42% observed a single time. The V gene lost 6 bases and the J gene lost 7 bases, with 10 bases spanning the gap. The CDR3 runs to 12 residues. Broader study findings: Per million T cells, the diversity of TCR beta decreased roughly linearly as age advanced.

RNA extraction gave at least 5.5 micrograms of total RNA per sample. The receptor was derived from a human donor in good health. The gene calls are TRBV12-3 or TRBV12-4 and TRBJ2-1; the D is unclear. The sequencing sample was made of blood. The CDR3 is CASRSQLNEQFF. The CDR3 DNA follows: TGTGCCAGCAGGTCACAGCTTAATGAGCAGTTCTTC.